This is a list of T cell receptor beta chains from one sample in a study of cytomegalovirus exposure and HLA in healthy donors. The table came from immunoSEQ multiplex PCR; TCRdb's copy has only in-frame clones and leaves some out. This table has under 200,000 clones, about 80% appearing once. What was sequenced was PBMCs. Receptors were obtained from a woman between 50 and 59 years old in good health and CMV-seropositive. CDR3s include the opening cysteine and the closing phenylalanine or tryptophan. D genes are given only for firm matches. Expanded clones are given a class, and other clones once, few, many or no size at all.

v_gene	abundance	j_gene	d_gene	CDR3nt	CDR3aa
TRBV28	once	TRBJ1-6	TRBD1	TGTGCCAGCAGGTCCGGTGGGGGACAGAGTAATTCACCCCTCCACTTT	CASRSGGGQSNSPLHF
TRBV4-2	.	TRBJ2-4	.	TGTGCCAGCAGCCAAGCCGGGAATCTAGCCAAAAACATTCAGTACTTC	CASSQAGNLAKNIQYF
TRBV10-3	.	TRBJ1-1	.	TGTGCCATCAGAACTCAGGGCGTGAACACTGAAGCTTTCTTT	CAIRTQGVNTEAFF
TRBV28	.	TRBJ2-7	TRBD2	TGTGCCAGCAGTTCTCGCGGGAGGGCCGCGTACGAGCAGTACTTC	CASSSRGRAAYEQYF
TRBV6-4	few	TRBJ2-1	.	TGTGCCAGCAGTGACGATAGCGGCTACAATGAGCAGTTCTTC	CASSDDSGYNEQFF
TRBV9	.	TRBJ1-4	.	TGTGCCAGCAGCCCGGGGGGGAGGGCCGATGAAAAACTGTTTTTT	CASSPGGRADEKLFF
TRBV29-1	.	TRBJ1-2	.	TGCAGCGTCCCCCCCGGGGGGGGGTGGGGCTACACCTTC	CSVPPGGGWGYTF
TRBV6-1	few	TRBJ2-4	.	TGTGCCAGCAGTGAGTCATCGACAAGCCTAAACATTCAGTACTTC	CASSESSTSLNIQYF
TRBV5-4	.	TRBJ1-3	.	TGTGCCAGCAGCTTTATGGGGGCCTCTGGAAACACCATATATTTT	CASSFMGASGNTIYF
TRBV28	once	TRBJ2-1	TRBD2	TGTGCCAGCAGGGAGGGCGGGAGGGCCTCGTACAATGAGCAGTTCTTC	CASREGGRASYNEQFF
TRBV29-1	once	TRBJ1-1	TRBD1	TGCAGCGTCGAGCCCTATGGAATCCTGACTCGGACAGGGGGCGGCAAGAACACTGAAGCTTTCTTT	CSVEPYGILTRTGGGKNTEAFF
TRBV5-1	.	TRBJ2-2	.	TGCGCCAGCAGCCTCGGGGCGAACACCGGGGAGCTGTTTTTT	CASSLGANTGELFF
TRBV7-9	.	TRBJ1-1	TRBD1	TGTGCCAGCACAGCAGGGGGATTGAACACTGAAGCTTTCTTT	CASTAGGLNTEAFF
TRBV29-1	few	TRBJ2-6	.	TGCAGCGGGACATTCAGCTCTGGGGCCAACGTCCTGACTTTC	CSGTFSSGANVLTF
TRBV5-4	.	TRBJ2-3	TRBD2	TGTGCCAGCAGCTTGGGGGGGGGAGACACAGATACGCAGTATTTT	CASSLGGGDTDTQYF
TRBV5-1	once	TRBJ2-5	.	TGCGCCAGCAGCTTTAGGGACACTTTCCAAGAGACCCAGTACTTC	CASSFRDTFQETQYF
TRBV7-3	.	TRBJ2-5	TRBD2	TGTGCCAGCAGCTTGGTCGGACTAGCGGGGAGGGGAGAGACCCAGTACTTC	CASSLVGLAGRGETQYF
TRBV11-2	.	TRBJ2-7	.	TGTGCCAGCAGCTTAGAAATCTCCCAGGGGCGGGAGCAGTACTTC	CASSLEISQGREQYF
TRBV19	.	TRBJ2-1	.	TGTGCCACTAAGACGGGGGTTACCTACAATGAGCAGTTCTTC	CATKTGVTYNEQFF
TRBV15	.	TRBJ1-1	.	TGTGCCACCAGCAGAAAAAACCTGGCCACTGAAGCTTTCTTT	CATSRKNLATEAFF
TRBV5-1	.	TRBJ2-5	TRBD1	TGCGCCAGCAGCTTATTTTCGTCAGGCGACAGGGGAGAGACCCAGTACTTC	CASSLFSSGDRGETQYF
TRBV5-1	.	TRBJ2-5	.	TGCGCCAGCAGCTCGACTAGTTCCCAAGAGACCCAGTACTTC	CASSSTSSQETQYF
TRBV7-2	.	TRBJ2-7	TRBD2	TGTGCCAGCAGCTTAGAGCTAGCGGGGGGGCAGGAGCAGTACTTC	CASSLELAGGQEQYF
TRBV7-9	.	TRBJ2-3	TRBD1	TGTGCCAGCAACGACAGGGGTAGAGATACGCAGTATTTT	CASNDRGRDTQYF
TRBV6-5	.	TRBJ2-5	.	TGTGCCAGCAGTCCCCGCCGGGGTCAAGAGACCCAGTACTTC	CASSPRRGQETQYF
TRBV7-9	.	TRBJ2-1	.	TGTGCCAGCAGCCGAATAGCGGACGCTGGCTCCTATAATGAGCAGTTCTTC	CASSRIADAGSYNEQFF
TRBV27	once	TRBJ2-3	TRBD2	TGTGCCAGCAGTCCCTGGGCGGGACTAGCGGGAGTTGAGGCAGATACGCAGTATTTT	CASSPWAGLAGVEADTQYF
TRBV6-5	.	TRBJ2-1	TRBD1	TGTGCCAGCAAAACGACAGGGTCACACAATGAGCAGTTCTTC	CASKTTGSHNEQFF
TRBV28	few	TRBJ1-5	.	TGTGCCAGCAGTTTAAGTAGTTCGGGGTACAATCAGCCCCAGCATTTT	CASSLSSSGYNQPQHF
TRBV10-3	.	TRBJ1-2	TRBD1	TGTGCCATCAGCGGGACAGGGGGAGATGGCTACACCTTC	CAISGTGGDGYTF
TRBV28	.	TRBJ1-2	TRBD1	TGTGCCAGCAGTTTTGTCTACAGACTCCGGGACAGGGGAGGCTACACCTTC	CASSFVYRLRDRGGYTF
TRBV19	.	TRBJ1-6	TRBD1	TGTGCCAGTAGTATAGATACAGGGGACGCCCTGAATTCACCCCTCCACTTT	CASSIDTGDALNSPLHF
TRBV15	.	TRBJ1-1	TRBD1	TGTGCCACCAGCAGAAGACAGGGGGGTAACACTGAAGCTTTCTTT	CATSRRQGGNTEAFF
TRBV14	.	TRBJ1-2	TRBD1	TGTGCCAGCAGCCAAGATCCCAGGGGGCGAGCTCGGGGCTACACCTTC	CASSQDPRGRARGYTF
TRBV27	.	TRBJ2-1	.	TGTGCCAGCAGTACCTCCGGGGCCTACAATGAGCAGTTCTTC	CASSTSGAYNEQFF
TRBV6-4	.	TRBJ1-5	TRBD1	TGTGCCAGCTCCGGACAGGCCAATCAGCCCCAGCATTTT	CASSGQANQPQHF
TRBV25-1	.	TRBJ1-4	.	TGTGCCAGCAGTATATCTAAGGGGGAAAAACTGTTTTTT	CASSISKGEKLFF